This T cell receptor beta chain came from a study of T cell responses to AZD1222 COVID-19 vaccine. Regarding the study as a whole: At baseline, just a handful of AZD1222 recipients tested seropositive.

Concerning this clone: Its antigen is not identified.

CDR3 size: 14 residues. From germline, CDR1 is SQVTM and CDR2 ANQGSEA. V lost 7 bases to trimming and J lost 0 bases, with 13 bases between them. Using immunoSEQ multiplex PCR, the repertoire was profiled, and TCRdb retains in-frame clones only, with some absent. This sample has around 180,000 clones, with around 91% found just once. The source of this sequence is an adult in good health. This chain links TRBV29-1 with TRBJ1-3; no definite D call. This sample comprised peripheral blood, obtained on day 0 of AZD1222 vaccination. The CDR3 sequence is CSAEGRSSGNTIYF. The CDR3 coding sequence is TGCAGCGCGGAAGGGCGGTCCTCTGGAAACACCATATATTTT.